This T cell receptor beta chain derives from a study of T-cell memory formation after mild COVID-19. Each CDR3 protein gets one entry after TCRdb re-called the 5' RACE reads with MiXCR. The table shows over 350,000 distinct CDR3 sequences, with roughly 15% occurring only once. The CDR3 is 15 residues long. Germline V gives CDR1 SGHTA, CDR2 FQGNSA. Germline trimming cut 5 bases from V and 6 bases from J; bases unmatched to any gene: 8. Regarding the study as a whole: Researchers report contracting CD4+ clones mostly in CM and EM, with CD8+ clones in EMRA. Several responding clones turned up in pre-infection memory, indicating that cross-reactive memory may have taken part.

To note about this clonotype: Its antigen is as yet unknown.

The chain carries TRBV7-2 and TRBJ2-3, with 10 bases fitting TRBD2. The clonotype was recovered from a young man who had mild COVID-19 (a few samples of this study predate the infection). Cell type and time point are not known. The sequencing sample was made of PBMCs or a T cell subset sorted from them (not recorded which). The CDR3 reads CASSARSGGRDTQYF. In DNA, the CDR3 is TGTGCCAGCAGCGCCCGTAGCGGGGGGAGGGATACGCAGTATTTT.